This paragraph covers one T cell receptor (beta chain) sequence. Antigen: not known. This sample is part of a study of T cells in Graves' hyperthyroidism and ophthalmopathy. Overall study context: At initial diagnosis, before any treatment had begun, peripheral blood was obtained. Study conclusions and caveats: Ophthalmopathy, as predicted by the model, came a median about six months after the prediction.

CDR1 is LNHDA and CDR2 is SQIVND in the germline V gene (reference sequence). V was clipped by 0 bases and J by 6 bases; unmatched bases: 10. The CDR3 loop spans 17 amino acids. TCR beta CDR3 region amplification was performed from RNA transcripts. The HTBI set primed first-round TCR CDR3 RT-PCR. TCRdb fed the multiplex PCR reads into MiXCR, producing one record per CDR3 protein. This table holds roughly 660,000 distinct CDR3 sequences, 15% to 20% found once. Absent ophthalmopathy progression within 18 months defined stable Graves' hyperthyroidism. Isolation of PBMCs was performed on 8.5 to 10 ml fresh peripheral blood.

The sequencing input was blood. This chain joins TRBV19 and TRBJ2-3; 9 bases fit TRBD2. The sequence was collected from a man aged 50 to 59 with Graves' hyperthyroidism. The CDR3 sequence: CASSIDRASGILDTQYF. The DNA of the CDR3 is TGTGCCAGTAGTATAGATCGGGCTAGCGGGATCCTCGATACGCAGTATTTT.